The 14 T cell receptor beta chains reported below all come from one sample, sequenced in a study of cytomegalovirus exposure and HLA in healthy donors. 13 Jbeta primers and 60 Vbeta primers were used for the PCR. Assay used: immunoSEQ multiplex PCR; TCRdb lists only in-frame clones, some missing. Here the sample spans some 69,000 clones, 79% being singletons. The sample was PBMCs. The source of these receptors is a woman in her thirties in good health and CMV-seronegative.

This clone was seen a single time. The chain has TRBV19 and TRBJ2-3; a weak D match, TRBD2 (5 bases). The length of the CDR3 is 14 residues. From germline, CDR1 is LNHDA and CDR2 SQIVND (reference sequence). V lost 6 bases to trimming and J lost 0 bases, with 10 bases between them. The CDR3 DNA follows: TGTGCCAGTAGCGGGGAACTTAGCACAGATACGCAGTATTTT. Its translation is CASSGELSTDTQYF.

The sample holds a few counts of this clone. The chain joins TRBV11-3 to TRBJ2-5, with 8 positions matching TRBD2. V dropped 4 bases and J dropped 3; count of bases not matched to a gene: 1. Per the germline V gene, CDR1 is SGHNT and CDR2 is YENEEA. There are 13 residues in the CDR3. DNA for the CDR3: TGTGCCAGCAGCTGGGGACTAGAAGAGACCCAGTACTTC. It is translated as CASSWGLEETQYF.

The chain carries TRBV19 and TRBJ2-2; D unresolved. V was pared by 11 bases and J by 8 bases, with 12 bases between. Germline CDR1 LNHDA, CDR2 SQIVND (reference sequence). CDR3 length: 11 amino acids. The CDR3 sequence is CASSRVGELFF. CDR3 nucleotides: TGTGCCTCCTCACGGGTGGGGGAGCTGTTTTTT.

The chain combines TRBV5-4 with TRBJ2-5, with 7 bases that match TRBD1. The CDR3 has 15 amino acids. Trimming removed 0 bases from V and 5 bases from J; junction bases left unmatched: 7. Per germline, CDR1 SGHNT and CDR2 YYREEE (reference sequence). The CDR3 DNA follows: TGTGCCAGCAGCTTGGCCCCGACAGGGTTGGAGACCCAGTACTTC. Its protein product is CASSLAPTGLETQYF. Filled out from reference TRBV5-4 and TRBJ2-5, the complete variable domain reads ETGVTQSPTHLIKTRGQQVTLRCSSQSGHNTVSWYQQALGQGPQFIFQYYREEENGRGNFPPRFSGLQFPNYSSELNVNALELDDSALYLCASSLAPTGLETQYFGPGTRLLVL.

This clone was seen just once. The chain has TRBV7-3 and TRBJ2-3, with D unresolved. Trimming left V 8 bases short and J 4 bases short, with 13 bases between. The CDR3 is 13 amino acids. CDR1 and CDR2 from the germline V gene are SGHTA and FQGTGA. In DNA, the CDR3 is TGTGCCAGCGCCATGTCAGGTCCAGATACGCAGTATTTT. Encoded protein: CASAMSGPDTQYF.

This chain uses TRBV7-2 with TRBJ2-2; D unclear. Germline lookup yields CDR1 SGHTA and CDR2 FQGNSA. Trimming left V 2 bases short and J 0 bases short, with 10 bases between. This CDR3 contains 16 residues. The CDR3 nucleotides read TGTGCCAGCAGCTTACCCACGGGTACGAACACCGGGGAGCTGTTTTTT. This encodes CASSLPTGTNTGELFF.

This clone showed up just a few times. The chain recombines TRBV27 with TRBJ2-3, with 9 positions matching TRBD1. The ends lost 2 bases at V and 2 bases at J; junction bases unmatched: 2. Per the germline V gene, CDR1 is MNHEY and CDR2 is SMNVEV (reference sequence). The CDR3 consists of 15 residues. CDR3: CASSLGTGHTDTQYF. The CDR3 nucleotides are TGTGCCAGCAGTTTAGGGACAGGGCACACAGATACGCAGTATTTT.

The chain uses TRBV18 and TRBJ2-1; D is perhaps TRBD1 (5 bases). This CDR3 spans 15 amino acids. The ends were cut back, 2 bases at V and 6 bases at J, with 14 bases in the middle. Germline assignment: CDR1 KGHSH and CDR2 LQKENI. The CDR3 nucleotides read TGTGCCAGCTCACCAGAAAGGGGTTCTGGCAATGAGCAGTTCTTC. This encodes CASSPERGSGNEQFF.

The rearrangement links TRBV7-3 to TRBJ2-2, with 11 bases matching TRBD2. The CDR3 totals 17 residues. Trimming took 3 bases from V and 1 from J; bases not matched to a gene: 4. Germline CDR1 SGHTA, CDR2 FQGTGA. CDR3 loop: CASSFGTSGVNTGELFF. In DNA form, the CDR3 reads TGTGCCAGCAGCTTCGGGACTAGCGGAGTGAACACCGGGGAGCTGTTTTTT. Supplemented by reference TRBV7-3 and TRBJ2-2, the full variable domain reads GAGVSQTPSNKVTEKGKYVELRCDPISGHTALYWYRQSLGQGPEFLIYFQGTGAADDSGLPNDRFFAVRPEGSVSTLKIQRTERGDSAVYLCASSFGTSGVNTGELFFGEGSRLTVL.

The chain combines TRBV19 with TRBJ2-7, with TRBD2 matching over 13 bases. The CDR3 runs to 17 residues. V shed 1 base and J 4 bases; nucleotides not matched to a gene: 7. Per germline, CDR1 LNHDA and CDR2 SQIVND (reference sequence). This CDR3 reads CASSIAGLAGVFYEQYV. As DNA, the CDR3 is TGTGCCAGTAGTATAGCAGGACTAGCGGGAGTTTTTTACGAGCAGTACGTC.

This clone has more than one count but fewer than ten. The V and J genes are TRBV11-2 and TRBJ2-7; 10 bases line up with TRBD1. After removal of 1 base from V and 4 bases from J, the junction contained 1 base not matched to a gene. This CDR3 is built from 14 residues. Germline CDR1 SGHAT, CDR2 FQNNGV. CDR3 DNA sequence: TGTGCCAGCAGCTTAGGGACAGGGGGTTACGAGCAGTACTTC. Translated, it gives CASSLGTGGYEQYF.

This rearrangement joins TRBV10-3 to TRBJ1-1; possible D gene TRBD1, 5 bases. This CDR3 has 12 residues. V was cut by 6 bases and J by 8 bases, with 13 bases left in between. CDR1 is ENHRY, CDR2 SYGVKD, per germline. The CDR3 region is CAISLGTREAFF. DNA for the CDR3: TGTGCCATCAGCCTGGGGACTCGGGAAGCTTTCTTT.

This chain uses TRBV19 with TRBJ2-4, with 11 bases identical to TRBD1. This CDR3 is built from 17 residues. V lost 7 bases to trimming and J lost 2 bases; unmatched junction nucleotides: 10. Germline-derived CDR1 and CDR2 are LNHDA and SQIVND (reference sequence). The chain's CDR3 is CASTRLGQGGSKNIQYF. In DNA form, the CDR3 reads TGTGCCAGTACCAGGCTGGGACAGGGGGGGTCCAAAAACATTCAGTACTTC.

The V gene is TRBV5-4, the J gene TRBJ2-1; D is perhaps TRBD2 (5 bases). The germline V gene encodes CDR1 SGHNT and CDR2 YYREEE (reference sequence). Trimming removed 0 bases from V and 3 bases from J, with 10 bases in between. This CDR3 spans 15 amino acids. The CDR3 nucleotides read TGTGCCAGCAGCTTGGGTGGGAGTCTCTACAATGAGCAGTTCTTC. Translated: CASSLGGSLYNEQFF.